Detailed here is one T cell receptor (beta chain). TCRdb passed the RT-PCR reads through MiXCR, listing each CDR3 protein once. This repertoire shows about 520,000 distinct CDR3 sequences, 6.5% to 8% found once; its top ten account for about an eighth. The V gene's germline CDR1 is MDHEN and CDR2 SYDVKM. Trimming cost V 3 bases and J 4 bases, with 21 bases left between them. The CDR3 contains 17 residues. The sample belongs to a study of response to subunit inactivated influenza vaccine. This TCR derives from a man aged 45-69 years who received an inactivated influenza vaccine. Sequenced here: PBMCs from blood, sampled less than 25 months after vaccination. The V call is TRBV28, the J call TRBJ2-5; D ambiguous. CDR3 DNA: TGTGCCAGCAGTTTCCCTTACGACATGTTCGAAGTAGAGACCCAGTACTTC. Protein product: CASSFPYDMFEVETQYF.